This T cell receptor (beta chain) emerged from a study of blood T cell repertoires in COVID-19. Turning to the study itself: Both acute and convalescent COVID-19 samples were obtained from the United States, Italy and Spain. The cDNA or gDNA used as material had been derived from T cells, B-cell-depleted T cells, or PBMCs.

J gave up 2 bases and V 4 bases, and 6 bases lay outside the gene matches. The CDR3 covers 14 residues. CDR1 and CDR2 (germline): SGHDT, YYEEEE. In the authors' workflow: Estimates of nucleated cell counts were drawn from the amplification of reference gene primers. Sequencing was performed with immunoSEQ multiplex PCR; in TCRdb, only in-frame clones are kept and a portion is missing. For V, J and clone size, that table is used; D and trimming come from the DNA. Among 150,000 to 200,000 clones listed, 70% to 85% were seen once. This receptor was obtained from a human donor with acute or convalescent COVID-19. The donor label of this sample is uncertain. The specimen sequenced was peripheral blood. The chain links TRBV5-6 to TRBJ2-7; 7 nucleotides line up with TRBD1. The CDR3 protein is CASSPTGNPYEQYF. Written as DNA, the CDR3 is TGTGCCAGCAGCCCGACAGGGAACCCCTACGAGCAGTACTTC.